This is a list of T cell receptor beta chains from one sample in a study of T cell responses to AZD1222 COVID-19 vaccine. Libraries were prepared by immunoSEQ multiplex PCR; TCRdb keeps only in-frame clonotypes and omits some of them. In the table there are over 130,000 clones, around 95% of which are singletons. The material sequenced was peripheral blood, taken on day 0 of AZD1222 vaccination. These receptors originate from an adult in good health. Each CDR3 is given without its conserved first and last residue. D genes are given only for firm matches.

D gene	V gene	J gene	CDR3 protein
TRBD2	TRBV6-4	TRBJ2-2	ASSDSTGLAGPGELF
NA	TRBV27	TRBJ1-1	ASSSRQSMNTEAF
TRBD1	TRBV6-5	TRBJ1-3	ASSLGQVDIY
NA	TRBV3-1/TRBV3-2	TRBJ2-1	ASSLWDEQF
TRBD1	TRBV18	TRBJ1-4	ASSPDRRNEKLF
TRBD1	TRBV14	TRBJ2-3	ASSQFGQGPHTQY
TRBD1	TRBV2	TRBJ2-1	ASSEPFGGTGHGEQF
NA	TRBV24-1	TRBJ1-2	ATSDLKDGYT
TRBD1	TRBV24-1	TRBJ2-2	ATSATGEGTGELF
NA	TRBV29-1	TRBJ2-4	SALAGNIQY
NA	TRBV28	TRBJ2-3	ASHSGVSRAVDTQY
TRBD1	TRBV6-5	TRBJ1-1	ASSYGTGDTEAF
TRBD2	TRBV4-2	TRBJ2-1	ASSQGASGNNEQF
NA	TRBV4-1	TRBJ1-5	ASSQTNNQPQH
NA	TRBV6-5	TRBJ2-5	ASTVGETQY
NA	TRBV7-2	TRBJ2-1	ASSLWSEQF
TRBD1	TRBV28	TRBJ1-4	ASISISSGQEKLF
NA	TRBV7-9	TRBJ1-2	ASSLSLLQEDYGYT
NA	TRBV5-8	TRBJ1-5	ASSQTQPQH
TRBD1	TRBV19	TRBJ1-2	ASSSRDRGNYGYT
TRBD1	TRBV7-9	TRBJ1-2	ASSLGPGTANYGYT
NA	TRBV18	TRBJ1-2	ASSPGPGYGYT
TRBD1	TRBV28	TRBJ1-2	ASSLPRGPYGYT
NA	TRBV15	TRBJ1-5	ATSRDIEPQH
NA	TRBV5-1	TRBJ1-1	ASSLVGGGDTEAF
NA	TRBV19	TRBJ1-2	ASTMRRAAPFGGYT
NA	TRBV6-5	TRBJ1-4	ASSYSKATTNEKLF
NA	TRBV18	TRBJ1-6	ASSPPSRGDKSPLH
NA	TRBV2	TRBJ1-3	ASKSSGNTIY
NA	TRBV5-1	TRBJ2-5	ASSSYRGGRRLSQETQY
TRBD1	TRBV3-1/TRBV3-2	TRBJ2-4	ASSQTGTGGSKNIQY
NA	TRBV5-1	TRBJ2-2	ASSFPPTRELF
NA	TRBV7-3	TRBJ2-3	ASSRSTRTDTQY
NA	TRBV7-8	TRBJ1-2	ASSLAGVVGFGYT
NA	TRBV29-1	TRBJ1-2	SVEDLMRNYGYT
NA	TRBV24-1	TRBJ2-2	ATSDLSRGVTGELF
NA	TRBV9	TRBJ1-3	ASSVEGGTANSGNTIY
NA	TRBV6-5	TRBJ2-3	ASSYSSSVQADTQY
NA	TRBV7-8	TRBJ1-1	ASSFGVGDNTEAF
NA	TRBV7-8	TRBJ2-5	ASSLAGGGETQY
NA	TRBV28	TRBJ2-5	ASTSPSAGETQY
NA	TRBV10-3	TRBJ1-1	AISGRNTEAF
NA	TRBV7-8	TRBJ2-1	ASSLTRGSWDEQF
NA	TRBV3-1/TRBV3-2	TRBJ2-3	ASSQRGEWVLDTQY
NA	TRBV29-1	TRBJ2-2	SGRTENSGELF
NA	TRBV5-1	TRBJ2-3	ASSLVVSSTDTQY
TRBD1	TRBV18	TRBJ1-6	ASSRYRGSDNSPLH
NA	TRBV7-9	TRBJ2-2	ASSLHSGRGFTGELF